One T cell receptor beta chain is described in this entry. Germline is not matched at one junction end, which may reflect a read error. This specimen belongs to a study of metastatic and nonmetastatic thyroid tumors. Whole-study context: Malignant thyroid and benign thyroid patients provided blood and tumor or nodule tissue whose repertoires were compared.

TCRdb recomputed clones from the PCR reads via MiXCR. The sample contains about 20,000 clones, roughly 31% of which appear only once. Nobody among the patients had been given any treatment before thyroid surgery. This CDR3 is 15 amino acids long. CDR1 is LGHDT, CDR2 YNNKEL, per germline (reference sequence). This TCR was recovered from a female donor with papillary thyroid cancer or a benign thyroid nodule (not recorded which). Some clones in this sample may be carry-over from other donors' samples. The chain links TRBV3-1 to TRBJ1-4; the match to TRBD1 covers 8 bases. The sequenced material came from blood. CDR3: CASNQPGQGGEKLFF. The CDR3 bases are TGTGCCAGCAACCAACCAGGACAGGGAGGCGAAAAACTGTTTTTT.